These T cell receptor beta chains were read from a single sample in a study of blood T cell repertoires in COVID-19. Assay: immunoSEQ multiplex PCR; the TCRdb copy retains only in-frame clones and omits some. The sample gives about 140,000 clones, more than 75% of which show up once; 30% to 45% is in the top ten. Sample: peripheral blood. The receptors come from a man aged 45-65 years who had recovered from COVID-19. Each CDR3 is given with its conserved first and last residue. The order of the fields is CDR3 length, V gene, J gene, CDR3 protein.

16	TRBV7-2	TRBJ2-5	CASSLLRGGRFATQYF
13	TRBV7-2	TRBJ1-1	CASSSVLNTEAFF
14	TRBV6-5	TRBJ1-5	CASSYAGGNQPQHF
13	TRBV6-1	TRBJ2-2	CASSETGTGELFF
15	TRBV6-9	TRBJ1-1	CASSYLTGVNTEAFF
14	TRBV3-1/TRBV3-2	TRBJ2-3	CASSQGPGQDTQYF
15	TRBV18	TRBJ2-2	CASSRASGNTGELFF
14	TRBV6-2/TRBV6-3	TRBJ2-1	CASSFRTGRDEQFF
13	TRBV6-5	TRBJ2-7	CAGLDRFSYEQYF
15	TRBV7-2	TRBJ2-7	CASSLRGQGGREQYF
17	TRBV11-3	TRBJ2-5	CASSLGRLAGIQETQYF
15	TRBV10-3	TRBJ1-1	CAISESVHTNTEAFF
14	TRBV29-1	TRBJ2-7	CSVETSGGSYEQYF
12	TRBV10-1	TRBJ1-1	CATRTGDGEAFF
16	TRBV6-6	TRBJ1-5	CASSYTGAMSNQPQHF
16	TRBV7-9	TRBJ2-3	CASSPRPSLGTDTQYF
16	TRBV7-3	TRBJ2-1	CASSLRAGQAYNEQFF
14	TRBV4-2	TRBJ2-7	CASSQGQGDYEQYF
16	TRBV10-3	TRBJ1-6	CAISDGERAGGSPLHF
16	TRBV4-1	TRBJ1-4	CASLNRPGATNEKLFF
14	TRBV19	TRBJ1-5	CASSSGTINQPQHF
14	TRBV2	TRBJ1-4	CASNTGGRGEKLFF
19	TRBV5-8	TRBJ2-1	CASSLVVTSGGWGNNEQFF
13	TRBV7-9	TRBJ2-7	CASRSGLSYEQYF
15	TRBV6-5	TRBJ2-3	CASSPRTGELGTQYF
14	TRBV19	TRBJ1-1	CASSITRDNTEAFF